What follows is one T cell receptor (beta chain) and its context. As yet, its antigen is unknown. This beta chain is an unintended read in a library built for alpha chains; its size means little. The data originate from a study of spatial heterogeneity in lung cancer. Study-level points and caveats: Alpha and beta chain coverage of tumor T cells was estimated at about 6.8% and 14%, respectively. Counts that tracked tumor mutation counts were those of expanded intratumoral alpha and beta TCRs.

The time point: sample taken at primary tumor resection. TCRdb ran MiXCR on the 5' RACE reads and lists one entry per CDR3 protein. The profile shows over 15,000 distinct CDR3 sequences, more than 5.5% of them singletons. Germline loops: CDR1 KGHSH, CDR2 LQKENI. Losses at the gene ends were 3 bases for V and 6 bases for J; bases not matched to a gene: 9. CDR3 size: 17 residues. The specimen was lung tumor tissue, collected at surgery. This sequence was found in a male donor with early-stage non-small cell lung cancer. The chain is built from TRBV18 and TRBJ2-2; 11 bases align to TRBD1. The CDR3 DNA reads TGTGCCAGCTCACCCCGCCGAGGACAGGGGGCAGCCGGGGAGCTGTTTTTT. It specifies CASSPRRGQGAAGELFF.